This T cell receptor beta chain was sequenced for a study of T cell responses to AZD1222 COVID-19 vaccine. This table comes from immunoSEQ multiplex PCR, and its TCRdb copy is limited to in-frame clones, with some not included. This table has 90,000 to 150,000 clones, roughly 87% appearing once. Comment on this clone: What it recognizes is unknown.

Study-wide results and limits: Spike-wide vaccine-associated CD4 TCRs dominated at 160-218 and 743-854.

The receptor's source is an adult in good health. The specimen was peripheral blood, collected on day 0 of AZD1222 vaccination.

CDR3 sequence reads: CACGLAGGLEQYF. CDR3 DNA sequence: TGTGCCTGCGGACTAGCGGGGGGGCTCGAGCAGTACTTC. This chain joins TRBV30 and TRBJ2-7; 15 bases map to TRBD2. The V and J ends lost 6 bases and 6 bases, in that order; junction bases with no gene match: 3. The CDR3 length is 13 residues. Germline V gives CDR1 GTSNPN, CDR2 SVGIG (reference sequence).